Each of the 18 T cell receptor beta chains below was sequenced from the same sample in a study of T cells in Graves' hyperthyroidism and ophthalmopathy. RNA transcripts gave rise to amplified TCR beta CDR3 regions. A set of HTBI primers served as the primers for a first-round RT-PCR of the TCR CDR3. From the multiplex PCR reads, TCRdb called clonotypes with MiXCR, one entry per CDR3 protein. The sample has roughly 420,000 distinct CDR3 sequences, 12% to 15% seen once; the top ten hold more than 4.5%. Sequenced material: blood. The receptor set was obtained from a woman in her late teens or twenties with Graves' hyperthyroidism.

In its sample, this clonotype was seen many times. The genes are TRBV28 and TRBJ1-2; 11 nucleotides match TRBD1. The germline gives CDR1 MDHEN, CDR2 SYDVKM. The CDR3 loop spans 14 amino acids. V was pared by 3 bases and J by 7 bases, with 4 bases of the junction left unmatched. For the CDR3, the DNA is TGTGCCAGCAGTTTGCGGACAGGGGGCGTTGGCTACACCTTC. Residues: CASSLRTGGVGYTF.

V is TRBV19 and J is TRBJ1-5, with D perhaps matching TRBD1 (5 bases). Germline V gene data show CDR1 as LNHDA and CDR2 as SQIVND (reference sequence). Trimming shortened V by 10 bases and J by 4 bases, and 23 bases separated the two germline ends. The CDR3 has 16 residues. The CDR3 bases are TGTGCCACCGACCCCATGGTGCAGGGTCGTAATCAGCCCCAGCATTTT. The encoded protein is CATDPMVQGRNQPQHF.

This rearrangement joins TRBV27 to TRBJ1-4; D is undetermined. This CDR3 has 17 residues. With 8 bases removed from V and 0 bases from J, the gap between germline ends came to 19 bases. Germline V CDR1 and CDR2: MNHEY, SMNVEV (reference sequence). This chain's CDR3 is CASGSLPWGTTNEKLFF. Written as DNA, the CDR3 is TGTGCCAGCGGAAGTTTACCCTGGGGAACAACTAATGAAAAACTGTTTTTT. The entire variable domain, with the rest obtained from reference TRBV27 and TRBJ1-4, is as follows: EAQVTQNPRYLITVTGKKLTVTCSQNMNHEYMSWYRQDPGLGLRQIYYSMNVEVTDKGDVPEGYKVSRKEKRNFPLILESPSPNQTSLYFCASGSLPWGTTNEKLFFGSGTQLSVL.

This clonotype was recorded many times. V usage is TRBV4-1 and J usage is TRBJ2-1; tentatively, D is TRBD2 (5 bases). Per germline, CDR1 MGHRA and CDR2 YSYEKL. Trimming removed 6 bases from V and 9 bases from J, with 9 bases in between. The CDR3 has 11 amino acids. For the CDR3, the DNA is TGCGCCAGCAGAAGGACTGGTGAGCAGTTCTTC. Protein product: CASRRTGEQFF.

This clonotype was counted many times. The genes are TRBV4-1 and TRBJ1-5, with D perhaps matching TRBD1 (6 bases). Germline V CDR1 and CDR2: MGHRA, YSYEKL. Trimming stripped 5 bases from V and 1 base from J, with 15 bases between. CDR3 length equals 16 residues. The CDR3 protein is CASSYARGGSNQPQHF. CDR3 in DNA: TGCGCCAGCAGCTACGCGAGGGGGGGAAGCAATCAGCCCCAGCATTTT.

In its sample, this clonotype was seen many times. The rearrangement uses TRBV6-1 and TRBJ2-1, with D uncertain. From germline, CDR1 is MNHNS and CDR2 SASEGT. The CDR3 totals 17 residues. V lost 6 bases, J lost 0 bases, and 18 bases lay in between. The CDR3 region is CASRTPRLASSYNEQFF. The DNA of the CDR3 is TGTGCCAGCAGAACACCACGACTGGCGAGCTCCTACAATGAGCAGTTCTTC.

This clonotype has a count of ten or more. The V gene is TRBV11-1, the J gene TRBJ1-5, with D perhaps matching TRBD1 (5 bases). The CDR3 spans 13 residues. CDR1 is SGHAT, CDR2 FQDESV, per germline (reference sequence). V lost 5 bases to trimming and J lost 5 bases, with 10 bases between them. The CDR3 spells CASSPTVDQPQHF. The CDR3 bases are TGTGCCAGCAGCCCGACAGTGGATCAGCCCCAGCATTTT. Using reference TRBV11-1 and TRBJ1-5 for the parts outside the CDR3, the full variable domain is EAEVAQSPRYKITEKSQAVAFWCDPISGHATLYWYRQILGQGPELLVQFQDESVVDDSQLPKDRFSAERLKGVDSTLKIQPAELGDSAMYLCASSPTVDQPQHFGDGTRLSIL.

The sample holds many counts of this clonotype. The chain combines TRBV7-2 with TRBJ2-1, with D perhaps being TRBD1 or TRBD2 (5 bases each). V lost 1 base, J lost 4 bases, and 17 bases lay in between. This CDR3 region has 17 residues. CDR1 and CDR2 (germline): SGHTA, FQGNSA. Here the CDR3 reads CASSLGKGGGAYNEQFF. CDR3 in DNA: TGTGCCAGCAGCTTAGGGAAAGGTGGGGGAGCTTACAATGAGCAGTTCTTC.

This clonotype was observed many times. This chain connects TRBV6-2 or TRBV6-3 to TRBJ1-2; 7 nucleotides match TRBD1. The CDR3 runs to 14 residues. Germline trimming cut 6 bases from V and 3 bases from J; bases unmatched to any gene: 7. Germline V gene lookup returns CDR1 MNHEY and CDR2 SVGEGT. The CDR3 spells CASRRQGSDYGYTF. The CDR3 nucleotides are TGTGCCAGCAGAAGACAGGGATCGGACTATGGCTACACCTTC.

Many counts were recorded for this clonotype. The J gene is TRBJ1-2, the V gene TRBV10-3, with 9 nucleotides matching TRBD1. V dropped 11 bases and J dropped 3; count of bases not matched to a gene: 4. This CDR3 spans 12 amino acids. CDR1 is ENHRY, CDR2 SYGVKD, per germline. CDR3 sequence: CALRDRDYGYTF. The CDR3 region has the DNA TGTGCCCTCCGGGACAGGGACTATGGCTACACCTTC.

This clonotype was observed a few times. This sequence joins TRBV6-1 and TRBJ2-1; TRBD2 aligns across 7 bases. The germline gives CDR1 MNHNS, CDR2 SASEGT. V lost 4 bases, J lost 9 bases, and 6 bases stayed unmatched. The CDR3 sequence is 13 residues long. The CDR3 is CASSVGLLSEQFF. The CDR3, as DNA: TGTGCCAGCAGTGTGGGACTACTCAGTGAGCAGTTCTTC.

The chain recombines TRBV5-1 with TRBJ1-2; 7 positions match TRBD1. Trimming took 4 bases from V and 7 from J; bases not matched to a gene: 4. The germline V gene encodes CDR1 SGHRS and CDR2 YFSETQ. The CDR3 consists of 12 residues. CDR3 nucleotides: TGCGCCAGCAGCCCGGACAGGTCTGGCTACACCTTC. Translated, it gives CASSPDRSGYTF.

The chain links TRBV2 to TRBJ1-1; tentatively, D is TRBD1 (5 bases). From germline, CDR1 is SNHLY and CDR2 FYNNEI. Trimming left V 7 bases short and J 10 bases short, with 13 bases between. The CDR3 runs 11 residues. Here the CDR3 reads CASILDSGAFF. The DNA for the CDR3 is TGTGCCAGCATCCTTGACAGTGGAGCTTTCTTT.

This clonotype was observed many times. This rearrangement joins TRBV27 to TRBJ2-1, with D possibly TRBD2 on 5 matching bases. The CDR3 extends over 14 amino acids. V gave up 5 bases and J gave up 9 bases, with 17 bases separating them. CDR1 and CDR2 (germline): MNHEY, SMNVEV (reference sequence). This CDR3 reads CASSELEEVGEQFF. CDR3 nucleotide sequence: TGTGCCAGCAGTGAGCTAGAGGAGGTGGGTGAGCAGTTCTTC.

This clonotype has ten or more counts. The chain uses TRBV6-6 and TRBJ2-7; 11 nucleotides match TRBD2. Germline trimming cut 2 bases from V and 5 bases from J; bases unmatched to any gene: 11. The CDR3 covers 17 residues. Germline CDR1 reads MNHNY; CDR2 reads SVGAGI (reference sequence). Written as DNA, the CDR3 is TGTGCCAGCAGTTACACCCGCTCGGGACTAGCGGTAGACGAGCAGTACTTC. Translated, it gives CASSYTRSGLAVDEQYF.

The CDR3 DNA reads TGTGCCAGCGCTCGAAGGGGGCCGAGTCAAGAGACCCAGTACTTC. This gives the protein CASARRGPSQETQYF. This rearrangement joins TRBV5-4 to TRBJ2-5, with TRBD1 matching 7 bases. V lost 7 bases, J lost 2 bases, and 11 bases stayed unmatched. CDR3 length: 15 residues. Per the germline V gene, CDR1 is SGHNT and CDR2 is YYREEE (reference sequence).

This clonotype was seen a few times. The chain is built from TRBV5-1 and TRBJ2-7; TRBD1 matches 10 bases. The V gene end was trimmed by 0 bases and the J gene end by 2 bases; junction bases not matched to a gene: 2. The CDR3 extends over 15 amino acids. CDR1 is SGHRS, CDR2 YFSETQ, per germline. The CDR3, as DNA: TGCGCCAGCAGCTTGGGGGGACAGGGGCCCTACGAGCAGTACTTC. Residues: CASSLGGQGPYEQYF.

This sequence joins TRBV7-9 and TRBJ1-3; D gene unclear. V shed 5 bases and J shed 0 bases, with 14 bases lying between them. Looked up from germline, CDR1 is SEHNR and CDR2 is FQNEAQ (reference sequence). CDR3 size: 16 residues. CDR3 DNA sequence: TGTGCCAGCAGCCCCAGTCTCCAGACCTCTGGAAACACCATATATTTT. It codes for CASSPSLQTSGNTIYF.